The clone carrying this T cell receptor (beta chain) was observed many times. This CDR3 spans 12 amino acids. CDR1 and CDR2 (germline): MNHEY, SVGAGI. V gave up 6 bases and J gave up 8 bases; unmatched junction bases: 6. The record originates from a study of control samples from healthy donors and cancer patients. Using immunoSEQ multiplex PCR, the repertoire was profiled, and TCRdb retains in-frame clones only, with some absent. In the table there are approximately 150,000 clones, about 89% of which are singletons. The sample comprised blood. The gene calls are TRBV6-5 and TRBJ1-2, with 7 bases identical to TRBD1. This TCR came from a young man in good health. CDR3: CASSHRGTGYTF. The CDR3 nucleotides read TGTGCCAGCAGCCACAGGGGAACGGGCTACACCTTC.